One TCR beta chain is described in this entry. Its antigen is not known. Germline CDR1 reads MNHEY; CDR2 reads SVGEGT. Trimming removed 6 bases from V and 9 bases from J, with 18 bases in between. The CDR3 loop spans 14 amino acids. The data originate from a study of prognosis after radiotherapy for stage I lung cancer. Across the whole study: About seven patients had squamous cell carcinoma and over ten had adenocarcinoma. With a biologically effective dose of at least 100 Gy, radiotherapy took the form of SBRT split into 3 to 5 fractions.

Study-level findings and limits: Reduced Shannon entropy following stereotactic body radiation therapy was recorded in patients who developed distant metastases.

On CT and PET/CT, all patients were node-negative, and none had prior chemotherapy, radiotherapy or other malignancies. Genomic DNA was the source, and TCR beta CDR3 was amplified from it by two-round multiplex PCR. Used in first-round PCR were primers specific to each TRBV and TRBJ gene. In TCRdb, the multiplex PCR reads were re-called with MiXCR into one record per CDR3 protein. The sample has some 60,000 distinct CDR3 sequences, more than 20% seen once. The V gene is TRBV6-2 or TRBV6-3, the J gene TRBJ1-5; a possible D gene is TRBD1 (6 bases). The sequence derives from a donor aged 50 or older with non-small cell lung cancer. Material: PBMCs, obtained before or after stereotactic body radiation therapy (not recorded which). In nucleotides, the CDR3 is TGTGCCAGCAGGCCTTACAGGGTCACCGGGCCCCAGCATTTT. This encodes CASRPYRVTGPQHF.